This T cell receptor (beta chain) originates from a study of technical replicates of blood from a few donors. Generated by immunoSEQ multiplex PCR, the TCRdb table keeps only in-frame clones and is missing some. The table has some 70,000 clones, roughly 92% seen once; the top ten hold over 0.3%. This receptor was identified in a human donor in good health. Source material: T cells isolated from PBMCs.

The CDR3 loop reads CASSWAPDSYYGYTF. For the CDR3, the DNA is TGTGCCAGCAGTTGGGCCCCGGACAGCTACTATGGCTACACCTTC. The chain joins TRBV6-5 to TRBJ1-2; D perhaps matches TRBD1 (6 bases). The CDR3 consists of 15 residues. Germline V gene sequence: CDR1 MNHEY, CDR2 SVGAGI. The V and J ends lost 4 bases and 3 bases respectively, with 15 bases between them.